What follows are 9 T cell receptor beta chains derived from one specimen sequenced in a study of blood T cell repertoires in COVID-19. The repertoire was sequenced with immunoSEQ multiplex PCR; TCRdb's copy has only in-frame clones and lacks some. The repertoire includes about 140,000 clones, roughly 85% of them detected once, and roughly 3.4% sits in the top ten. The sequencing sample was made of peripheral blood. These receptors originate from a man aged 55 to 70 with acute or convalescent COVID-19.

This chain uses TRBV6-6 with TRBJ2-7; 11 bases match TRBD2. V lost 5 bases, J lost 6 bases, and 15 bases stayed unmatched. CDR1 MNHNY and CDR2 SVGAGI come from the germline V gene (reference sequence). The CDR3 length is 17 residues. The CDR3 spells CASSLRTSGRTPPEQYF. In nucleotides, the CDR3 is TGTGCCAGCAGTCTGCGGACTAGCGGGCGGACGCCCCCCGAGCAGTACTTC.

This chain joins TRBV11-3 and TRBJ2-5; 7 bases fit TRBD1. With V trimmed by 2 bases and J by 3 bases, 3 bases remained unmatched. The CDR3 loop spans 14 amino acids. Germline values: CDR1 SGHNT, CDR2 YENEEA. CDR3 loop: CASSLRGTEETQYF. The CDR3 region has the DNA TGTGCCAGCAGCTTAAGAGGGACAGAAGAGACCCAGTACTTC.

This rearrangement joins TRBV19 to TRBJ2-1, with D possibly TRBD1 on 6 matching bases. Germline V gene lookup returns CDR1 LNHDA and CDR2 SQIVND (reference sequence). The CDR3 consists of 14 residues. V was trimmed by 1 base and J by 9 bases, leaving 13 bases between them. CDR3 DNA: TGTGCCAGTAGTATAGGAGGGGGAGTTGTTGAGCAGTTCTTC. Its translation is CASSIGGGVVEQFF.

The chain couples TRBV2 to TRBJ2-7, with 8 bases matching TRBD2. V was pared by 5 bases and J by 5 bases, with 11 bases of the junction left unmatched. Looked up from germline, CDR1 is SNHLY and CDR2 is FYNNEI. This CDR3 contains 15 residues. The chain's CDR3 is CASSPGAGREDEQYF. DNA for the CDR3: TGTGCCAGCAGTCCAGGGGCCGGGAGGGAGGACGAGCAGTACTTC.

The chain joins TRBV29-1 to TRBJ2-2; 7 nucleotides line up with TRBD1. CDR1 and CDR2 from the germline V gene are SQVTM and ANQGSEA. J lost 3 bases, V lost 2 bases, and 3 bases had no gene match. The CDR3 contains 14 residues. CDR3 in DNA: TGCAGCGTTGAACGACAGGGCTACACCGGGGAGCTGTTTTTT. Protein product: CSVERQGYTGELFF.

The CDR3 DNA sequence: TGTGCCACCAGTGATTTAGGGGGACGTCTGACAGATACGCAGTATTTT. This encodes CATSDLGGRLTDTQYF. V gene TRBV24-1 combines with J gene TRBJ2-3; a possible D gene is TRBD1 (6 bases). The CDR3 consists of 16 residues. V gave up 1 base and J gave up 3 bases, with 13 bases separating them. Per the germline V gene, CDR1 is KGHDR and CDR2 is SFDVKD.

The chain combines TRBV28 with TRBJ1-6; D remains ambiguous. The CDR3 covers 13 residues. Germline V lookup: CDR1 MDHEN, CDR2 SYDVKM. The germline V and J ends were trimmed by 7 bases and 5 bases, with 9 bases remaining between them. The CDR3 DNA is TGTGCCAGCAACCCAGTAAATAATTCACCCCTCCACTTT. It translates to CASNPVNNSPLHF. The complete variable domain, with remaining parts taken from reference TRBV28 and TRBJ1-6, reads DVKVTQSSRYLVKRTGEKVFLECVQDMDHENMFWYRQDPGLGLRLIYFSYDVKMKEKGDIPEGYSVSREKKERFSLILESASTNQTSMYLCASNPVNNSPLHFGNGTRLTVT.

The V gene is TRBV6-2 or TRBV6-3, the J gene TRBJ2-1; 9 bases map to TRBD2. CDR1 is MNHEY and CDR2 is SVGEGT in the germline V gene. V was pared by 0 bases and J by 7 bases, with 16 bases of the junction left unmatched. The CDR3 runs 19 residues. CDR3 loop: CASSYSSPLAGERGNEQFF. The CDR3 bases are TGTGCCAGCAGTTACTCGAGCCCCTTAGCGGGAGAGAGGGGAAATGAGCAGTTCTTC.

This chain uses TRBV7-2 with TRBJ2-3; D gene unclear. Germline V gives CDR1 SGHTA, CDR2 FQGNSA. There are 13 residues in the CDR3. The ends were cut back, 3 bases at V and 6 bases at J, with 10 bases in the middle. CDR3 protein: CASSFRVIDTQYF. As DNA, the CDR3 is TGTGCCAGCAGCTTTCGGGTGATTGATACGCAGTATTTT.